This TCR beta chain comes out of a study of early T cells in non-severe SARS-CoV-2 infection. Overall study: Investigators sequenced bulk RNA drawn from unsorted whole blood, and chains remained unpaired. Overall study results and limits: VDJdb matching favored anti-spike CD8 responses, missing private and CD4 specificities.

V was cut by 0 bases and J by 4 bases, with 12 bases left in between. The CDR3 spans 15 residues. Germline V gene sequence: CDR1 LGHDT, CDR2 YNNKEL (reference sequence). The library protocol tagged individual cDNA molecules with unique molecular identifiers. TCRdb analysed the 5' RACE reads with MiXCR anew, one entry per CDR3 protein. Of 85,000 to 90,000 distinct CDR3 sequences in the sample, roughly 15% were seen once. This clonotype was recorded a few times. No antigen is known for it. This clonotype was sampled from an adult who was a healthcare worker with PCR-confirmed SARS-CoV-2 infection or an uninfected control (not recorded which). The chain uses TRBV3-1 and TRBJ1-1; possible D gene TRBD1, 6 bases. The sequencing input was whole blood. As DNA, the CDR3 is TGTGCCAGCAGCCAAGATTGGGGGCAGGTCACTGAAGCTTTCTTT. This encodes CASSQDWGQVTEAFF. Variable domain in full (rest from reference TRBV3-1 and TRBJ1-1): DTAVSQTPKYLVTQMGNDKSIKCEQNLGHDTMYWYKQDSKKFLKIMFSYNNKELIINETVPNRFSPKSPDKAHLNLHINSLELGDSAVYFCASSQDWGQVTEAFFGQGTRLTVV.